Here is one T cell receptor (beta chain) with its context. The assay was immunoSEQ multiplex PCR, and TCRdb's table has in-frame clones only and misses some. The sample holds roughly 100,000 clones, around 88% seen once. Germline assignment: CDR1 LGHNA and CDR2 YSLEER. The CDR3 runs 15 residues. The V end lost 4 bases, the J end lost 0 bases, and 10 bases lay between the germline ends. The sample originates from a study of control samples from healthy donors and cancer patients. Sequenced material: blood. The chain links TRBV4-3 to TRBJ2-4; the D gene is possibly TRBD1 (6 bases). The receptor was derived from a young man in good health. Here the CDR3 DNA reads TGCGCCAGCAGCCCAGGGGACCAAGCCAAAAACATTCAGTACTTC. Translation gives CASSPGDQAKNIQYF.